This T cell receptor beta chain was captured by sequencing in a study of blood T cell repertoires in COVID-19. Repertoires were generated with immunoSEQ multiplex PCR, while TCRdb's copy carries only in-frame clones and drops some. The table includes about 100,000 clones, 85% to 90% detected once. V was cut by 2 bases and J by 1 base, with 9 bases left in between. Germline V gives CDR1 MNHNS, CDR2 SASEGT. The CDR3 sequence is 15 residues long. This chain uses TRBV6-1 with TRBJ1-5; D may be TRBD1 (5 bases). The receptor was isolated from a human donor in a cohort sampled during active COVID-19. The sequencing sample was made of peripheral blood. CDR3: CASSEWGVSNQPQHF. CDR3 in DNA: TGTGCCAGCAGTGAATGGGGGGTCAGCAATCAGCCCCAGCATTTT.